One and the same sample provided the 18 T cell receptor beta chains below, sequenced in a study of shared clonotypes between healthy human individuals. This table comes from immunoSEQ multiplex PCR, and its TCRdb copy is limited to in-frame clones, with some not included. This sample carries roughly 700,000 clones, less than 85% of them seen once, and the ten largest clones take 1.7%. Sequenced: memory CD4+ T cells sorted from blood. Subset meaning: CD45RA-negative fraction. These receptors came from a woman aged 30 to 39 in good health.

Worth noting for this clone: Distinct nucleotide sequences in the sample also encode this CDR3. V and J are TRBV9 and TRBJ2-3; 11 bases match TRBD2. The CDR3 covers 14 residues. Germline V gene sequence: CDR1 SGDLS, CDR2 YYNGEE. The V gene end was trimmed by 5 bases and the J gene end by 4 bases; junction bases not matched to a gene: 3. CDR3 residues: CASSLAGGSDTQYF. In DNA form, the CDR3 reads TGTGCCAGCAGTTTAGCGGGAGGGTCAGATACGCAGTATTTT. Based on the CDR3 plus reference TRBV9 and TRBJ2-3, the full variable domain is DSGVTQTPKHLITATGQRVTLRCSPRSGDLSVYWYQQSLDQGLQFLIQYYNGEERAKGNILERFSAQQFPDLHSELNLSSLELGDSALYFCASSLAGGSDTQYFGPGTRLTVL.

The chain links TRBV14 to TRBJ2-5, with TRBD1 as a possible D gene (6 bases). The germline CDR1 and CDR2 sequences are SGHDN and FVKESK. Trimming pared 4 bases from V and 5 bases from J, leaving 23 bases between. This CDR3 has 17 amino acids. DNA of the CDR3: TGTGCCAGCAGCCCCCTCCTCACCGACAGGCTTGTTGAGACCCAGTACTTC. This sequence encodes CASSPLLTDRLVETQYF.

This chain connects TRBV13 to TRBJ2-7; 15 bases align to TRBD2. This CDR3 is 15 amino acids long. The junction had 6 bases not matched to a gene; V was cut back by 5 bases and J by 7 bases. Germline V gene lookup returns CDR1 PRHDT and CDR2 FYEKMQ (reference sequence). CDR3 DNA: TGTGCCAGCAGCGCTCGGACTAGCGGGAGGGTAGAGCAGTACTTC. Protein sequence: CASSARTSGRVEQYF.

J is TRBJ2-6 and V is TRBV30; D unclear. CDR1 is GTSNPN, CDR2 SVGIG, per germline (reference sequence). CDR3 length: 15 residues. Trimming cost V 0 bases and J 2 bases, with 8 bases left between them. In DNA form, the CDR3 reads TGTGCCTGGAGTGTAGCAGGACCTGGGGCCAACGTCCTGACTTTC. This encodes CAWSVAGPGANVLTF.

V usage is TRBV4-2 and J usage is TRBJ1-4; 7 bases line up with TRBD1. Germline CDR1 LGHNA, CDR2 YNFKEQ. The CDR3 is 14 amino acids. V lost 1 base, J lost 8 bases, and 4 bases stayed unmatched. Here the CDR3 DNA reads TGTGCCAGCAGCCAAGCCCAGGGGGGCGAAAAACTGTTTTTT. Amino acid sequence: CASSQAQGGEKLFF.

The chain is built from TRBV11-2 and TRBJ1-1, with D uncertain. CDR1 SGHAT and CDR2 FQNNGV come from the germline V gene. V dropped 6 bases and J dropped 6 bases, with 14 bases sitting between them. The length of the CDR3 is 13 residues. CDR3: CASSDLRKAEAFF. CDR3 sequence (DNA): TGTGCCAGCAGTGACTTAAGGAAAGCTGAAGCTTTCTTT. The full variable domain, its missing parts supplied by reference TRBV11-2 and TRBJ1-1, is EAGVAQSPRYKIIEKRQSVAFWCNPISGHATLYWYQQILGQGPKLLIQFQNNGVVDDSQLPKDRFSAERLKGVDSTLKIQPAKLEDSAVYLCASSDLRKAEAFFGQGTRLTVV.

Note on this clone: This sequence may be a read error, since a much larger clone differs from it by one base. In the same sample, other DNA sequences code for this CDR3. V and J are TRBV30 and TRBJ2-7, with 8 bases matching TRBD2. Germline CDR1 and CDR2: GTSNPN and SVGIG (reference sequence). This CDR3 has 13 amino acids. The CDR3 coding sequence is TGTGCTTGGCGCCCCGGGACTAGCTACGAGCAGTACTTC. This codes for CAWRPGTSYEQYF.

The chain recombines TRBV5-1 with TRBJ1-2; 7 bases align to TRBD1. Germline-derived CDR1 and CDR2 are SGHRS and YFSETQ. The CDR3 is 17 amino acids. The J segment lost 1 base and the V segment lost 0 bases, leaving 9 bases of the junction unmatched. The CDR3 DNA is TGCGCCAGCAGCTTGGAATTTTCAGGGGGGCTTAACTATGGCTACACCTTC. This codes for CASSLEFSGGLNYGYTF. Full variable domain (outside the CDR3, taken from reference TRBV5-1 and TRBJ1-2): KAGVTQTPRYLIKTRGQQVTLSCSPISGHRSVSWYQQTPGQGLQFLFEYFSETQRNKGNFPGRFSGRQFSNSRSEMNVSTLELGDSALYLCASSLEFSGGLNYGYTFGSGTRLTVV.

V gene TRBV9 combines with J gene TRBJ2-6; TRBD1 matches 8 bases. J gave up 3 bases and V 4 bases, and 9 bases lay outside the gene matches. This CDR3 has 17 amino acids. Germline loops: CDR1 SGDLS, CDR2 YYNGEE. The CDR3 sequence: CASSSRQGFYGANVLTF. In nucleotides, the CDR3 is TGTGCCAGCAGCTCTAGACAGGGGTTTTATGGGGCCAACGTCCTGACTTTC.

This clone was counted between two and nine times. The chain joins TRBV5-1 to TRBJ2-1; a weak D match, TRBD1 (6 bases). Trimming pared 2 bases from V and 5 bases from J, leaving 14 bases between. The CDR3 has 15 amino acids. Germline CDR1 SGHRS, CDR2 YFSETQ. Written as DNA, the CDR3 is TGCGCCAGCAGCTTCACAGGGTGGAGTAACAATGAGCAGTTCTTC. Its translation is CASSFTGWSNNEQFF.

CDR3 residues: CASSLRGISYTF. Written as DNA, the CDR3 is TGTGCCAGCAGCTTACGCGGGATCAGCTACACCTTC. This rearrangement joins TRBV7-9 to TRBJ1-2, with D uncertain. This CDR3 comprises 12 residues. V dropped 2 bases and J dropped 9 bases, with 10 bases sitting between them. Germline V gene data show CDR1 as SEHNR and CDR2 as FQNEAQ (reference sequence).

This clone has only a few counts. The chain combines TRBV6-5 with TRBJ2-5, with 8 nucleotides matching TRBD1. V shed 4 bases and J 4 bases; nucleotides not matched to a gene: 5. CDR3 length: 14 residues. CDR1 and CDR2 (germline): MNHEY, SVGAGI. CDR3 protein: CASSFGQGRETQYF. For the CDR3, the DNA is TGTGCCAGCAGTTTTGGACAGGGCCGAGAGACCCAGTACTTC.

The chain recombines TRBV10-3 with TRBJ1-5; D gene uncertain. CDR3 length: 13 residues. Per the germline V gene, CDR1 is ENHRY and CDR2 is SYGVKD. Trimming stripped 11 bases from V and 4 bases from J, with 15 bases between. The DNA for the CDR3 is TGTGCCTTCTCCAAGGCACCTAATCAGCCCCAGCATTTT. Protein sequence: CAFSKAPNQPQHF.

The rearrangement links TRBV28 to TRBJ2-7, with D possibly being TRBD1 (6 bases). This CDR3 is 14 amino acids long. V lost 2 bases and J 1 base, leaving 9 bases between the germline ends. Looked up from germline, CDR1 is MDHEN and CDR2 is SYDVKM. The CDR3 loop reads CASSLIGGSYEQYF. CDR3 bases: TGTGCCAGCAGTTTAATAGGGGGATCCTACGAGCAGTACTTC.

The chain uses TRBV19 and TRBJ2-3, with D perhaps matching TRBD1 (6 bases). The CDR3 extends over 13 amino acids. V was pared by 9 bases and J by 4 bases, with 14 bases between. Germline V CDR1 and CDR2: LNHDA, SQIVND (reference sequence). The CDR3: CASRQVPSDTQYF. As DNA, the CDR3 is TGTGCCAGCAGACAGGTGCCCTCAGATACGCAGTATTTT.

This rearrangement joins TRBV5-1 to TRBJ1-3; D call uncertain. In germline, CDR1 is SGHRS, CDR2 YFSETQ. Trimming cost V 0 bases and J 1 base, with 11 bases left between them. The CDR3 spans 16 residues. CDR3 nucleotide sequence: TGCGCCAGCAGCTTGGCAGGTCTTCAGTCTGGAAACACCATATATTTT. Encoded protein: CASSLAGLQSGNTIYF. Full variable domain (missing parts from reference TRBV5-1 and TRBJ1-3): KAGVTQTPRYLIKTRGQQVTLSCSPISGHRSVSWYQQTPGQGLQFLFEYFSETQRNKGNFPGRFSGRQFSNSRSEMNVSTLELGDSALYLCASSLAGLQSGNTIYFGEGSWLTVV.

V usage is TRBV28 and J usage is TRBJ1-2; D is perhaps TRBD1 (6 bases). This CDR3 contains 14 residues. The V gene lost 6 bases and the J gene lost 5 bases, with 16 bases spanning the gap. The germline V gene has CDR1 MDHEN and CDR2 SYDVKM. CDR3 sequence reads: CASSSGGRKYGYTF. The CDR3 DNA reads as TGTGCCAGCAGCAGCGGGGGGCGCAAATATGGCTACACCTTC.

This chain uses TRBV6-5 with TRBJ2-1; D is perhaps TRBD2 (6 bases). V was pared by 0 bases and J by 9 bases, with 12 bases between. CDR1 MNHEY and CDR2 SVGAGI come from the germline V gene. This CDR3 has 14 amino acids. Here the CDR3 DNA reads TGTGCCAGCAGTTACTCGAGGCAGGGAGGTGAGCAGTTCTTC. Translating gives CASSYSRQGGEQFF.